The 8 T cell receptor beta chains reported below all come from one sample, sequenced in a study of cytomegalovirus exposure and HLA in healthy donors. Researchers ran the PCR with 60 Vbeta and 13 Jbeta primers. Some clones are missing from TCRdb's copy, which holds only in-frame ones; the method was immunoSEQ multiplex PCR. In the table there are approximately 120,000 clones, over 65% of which are singletons. Sample: PBMCs. The receptors derive from a man aged 25 to 40 in good health and CMV-seropositive.

The rearrangement uses TRBV5-1 and TRBJ2-5, with 7 bases lining up with TRBD2. CDR3 length equals 16 residues. CDR1 and CDR2 (germline): SGHRS, YFSETQ. V gave up 6 bases and J gave up 4 bases; unmatched junction bases: 15. This CDR3 is CASNPGGSGPRETQYF. In DNA, the CDR3 is TGCGCCAGCAACCCTGGCGGGAGTGGCCCTCGAGAGACCCAGTACTTC.

The V and J genes are TRBV4-3 and TRBJ1-2; 7 nucleotides agree with TRBD1. CDR3 length: 15 residues. Germline assignment: CDR1 LGHNA and CDR2 YSLEER. Trimming cost V 1 base and J 8 bases; bases outside gene matches: 10. CDR3 nucleotide sequence: TGCGCCAGCAGCCAAGCGGGACAGTCGTCTCGGGGCTACACCTTC. This sequence encodes CASSQAGQSSRGYTF.

This clone was observed a handful of times. This chain links TRBV2 with TRBJ2-3; D may be TRBD1 (5 bases). The CDR3 loop spans 16 amino acids. Germline loops: CDR1 SNHLY, CDR2 FYNNEI. The ends were cut back, 5 bases at V and 2 bases at J, with 17 bases in the middle. The CDR3 loop reads CASSPNRQRFTDTQYF. The CDR3 DNA follows: TGTGCCAGCAGTCCTAATAGACAGAGATTCACAGATACGCAGTATTTT.

The chain couples TRBV19 to TRBJ1-1; D may be TRBD1 (6 bases). The CDR3 length is 12 residues. Trimming took off 1 base at V and 14 bases at J, with 14 bases between the two ends. Germline CDR1 is LNHDA and CDR2 is SQIVND (reference sequence). CDR3 residues: CASSIGGIQGFF. CDR3 sequence (DNA): TGTGCCAGTAGTATAGGAGGGATACAGGGATTCTTT.

About this clone: This specimen includes other DNA sequences encoding the same CDR3. The V and J genes are TRBV14 and TRBJ1-1; D is unclear. V gave up 4 bases and J gave up 0 bases, with 6 bases separating them. Germline CDR1 SGHDN, CDR2 FVKESK. The CDR3 spans 13 residues. Here the CDR3 DNA reads TGTGCCAGCAGCCGTTCCATGAACACTGAAGCTTTCTTT. This encodes CASSRSMNTEAFF.

This clone was seen more than once but under ten times. This sequence joins TRBV11-3 and TRBJ2-1, with 7 bases matching TRBD2. The germline V gene has CDR1 SGHNT and CDR2 YENEEA. This CDR3 region has 14 residues. With 1 base clipped from V and 7 bases from J, the junction kept 4 bases outside the gene matches. CDR3: CASSLARGDNEQFF. The DNA of the CDR3 is TGTGCCAGCAGCTTAGCTCGGGGGGATAATGAGCAGTTCTTC.

The rearrangement links TRBV28 to TRBJ2-1; 11 positions match TRBD2. The germline V gene encodes CDR1 MDHEN and CDR2 SYDVKM. Unmatched junction bases numbered 1, after V lost 7 bases and J lost 2 bases. CDR3 length equals 14 residues. DNA of the CDR3: TGTGCCAGCACGACTAGCGGGACCTACAATGAGCAGTTCTTC. Protein product: CASTTSGTYNEQFF.

This rearrangement joins TRBV4-3 to TRBJ2-1; D perhaps matches TRBD1 (5 bases). The germline gives CDR1 LGHNA, CDR2 YSLEER. Trimming cost V 2 bases and J 10 bases, with 18 bases left between them. The CDR3 contains 15 residues. The CDR3 loop reads CASSQQRTGSYEQFF. For the CDR3, the DNA is TGCGCCAGCAGCCAACAGAGAACAGGTTCTTACGAGCAGTTCTTC.